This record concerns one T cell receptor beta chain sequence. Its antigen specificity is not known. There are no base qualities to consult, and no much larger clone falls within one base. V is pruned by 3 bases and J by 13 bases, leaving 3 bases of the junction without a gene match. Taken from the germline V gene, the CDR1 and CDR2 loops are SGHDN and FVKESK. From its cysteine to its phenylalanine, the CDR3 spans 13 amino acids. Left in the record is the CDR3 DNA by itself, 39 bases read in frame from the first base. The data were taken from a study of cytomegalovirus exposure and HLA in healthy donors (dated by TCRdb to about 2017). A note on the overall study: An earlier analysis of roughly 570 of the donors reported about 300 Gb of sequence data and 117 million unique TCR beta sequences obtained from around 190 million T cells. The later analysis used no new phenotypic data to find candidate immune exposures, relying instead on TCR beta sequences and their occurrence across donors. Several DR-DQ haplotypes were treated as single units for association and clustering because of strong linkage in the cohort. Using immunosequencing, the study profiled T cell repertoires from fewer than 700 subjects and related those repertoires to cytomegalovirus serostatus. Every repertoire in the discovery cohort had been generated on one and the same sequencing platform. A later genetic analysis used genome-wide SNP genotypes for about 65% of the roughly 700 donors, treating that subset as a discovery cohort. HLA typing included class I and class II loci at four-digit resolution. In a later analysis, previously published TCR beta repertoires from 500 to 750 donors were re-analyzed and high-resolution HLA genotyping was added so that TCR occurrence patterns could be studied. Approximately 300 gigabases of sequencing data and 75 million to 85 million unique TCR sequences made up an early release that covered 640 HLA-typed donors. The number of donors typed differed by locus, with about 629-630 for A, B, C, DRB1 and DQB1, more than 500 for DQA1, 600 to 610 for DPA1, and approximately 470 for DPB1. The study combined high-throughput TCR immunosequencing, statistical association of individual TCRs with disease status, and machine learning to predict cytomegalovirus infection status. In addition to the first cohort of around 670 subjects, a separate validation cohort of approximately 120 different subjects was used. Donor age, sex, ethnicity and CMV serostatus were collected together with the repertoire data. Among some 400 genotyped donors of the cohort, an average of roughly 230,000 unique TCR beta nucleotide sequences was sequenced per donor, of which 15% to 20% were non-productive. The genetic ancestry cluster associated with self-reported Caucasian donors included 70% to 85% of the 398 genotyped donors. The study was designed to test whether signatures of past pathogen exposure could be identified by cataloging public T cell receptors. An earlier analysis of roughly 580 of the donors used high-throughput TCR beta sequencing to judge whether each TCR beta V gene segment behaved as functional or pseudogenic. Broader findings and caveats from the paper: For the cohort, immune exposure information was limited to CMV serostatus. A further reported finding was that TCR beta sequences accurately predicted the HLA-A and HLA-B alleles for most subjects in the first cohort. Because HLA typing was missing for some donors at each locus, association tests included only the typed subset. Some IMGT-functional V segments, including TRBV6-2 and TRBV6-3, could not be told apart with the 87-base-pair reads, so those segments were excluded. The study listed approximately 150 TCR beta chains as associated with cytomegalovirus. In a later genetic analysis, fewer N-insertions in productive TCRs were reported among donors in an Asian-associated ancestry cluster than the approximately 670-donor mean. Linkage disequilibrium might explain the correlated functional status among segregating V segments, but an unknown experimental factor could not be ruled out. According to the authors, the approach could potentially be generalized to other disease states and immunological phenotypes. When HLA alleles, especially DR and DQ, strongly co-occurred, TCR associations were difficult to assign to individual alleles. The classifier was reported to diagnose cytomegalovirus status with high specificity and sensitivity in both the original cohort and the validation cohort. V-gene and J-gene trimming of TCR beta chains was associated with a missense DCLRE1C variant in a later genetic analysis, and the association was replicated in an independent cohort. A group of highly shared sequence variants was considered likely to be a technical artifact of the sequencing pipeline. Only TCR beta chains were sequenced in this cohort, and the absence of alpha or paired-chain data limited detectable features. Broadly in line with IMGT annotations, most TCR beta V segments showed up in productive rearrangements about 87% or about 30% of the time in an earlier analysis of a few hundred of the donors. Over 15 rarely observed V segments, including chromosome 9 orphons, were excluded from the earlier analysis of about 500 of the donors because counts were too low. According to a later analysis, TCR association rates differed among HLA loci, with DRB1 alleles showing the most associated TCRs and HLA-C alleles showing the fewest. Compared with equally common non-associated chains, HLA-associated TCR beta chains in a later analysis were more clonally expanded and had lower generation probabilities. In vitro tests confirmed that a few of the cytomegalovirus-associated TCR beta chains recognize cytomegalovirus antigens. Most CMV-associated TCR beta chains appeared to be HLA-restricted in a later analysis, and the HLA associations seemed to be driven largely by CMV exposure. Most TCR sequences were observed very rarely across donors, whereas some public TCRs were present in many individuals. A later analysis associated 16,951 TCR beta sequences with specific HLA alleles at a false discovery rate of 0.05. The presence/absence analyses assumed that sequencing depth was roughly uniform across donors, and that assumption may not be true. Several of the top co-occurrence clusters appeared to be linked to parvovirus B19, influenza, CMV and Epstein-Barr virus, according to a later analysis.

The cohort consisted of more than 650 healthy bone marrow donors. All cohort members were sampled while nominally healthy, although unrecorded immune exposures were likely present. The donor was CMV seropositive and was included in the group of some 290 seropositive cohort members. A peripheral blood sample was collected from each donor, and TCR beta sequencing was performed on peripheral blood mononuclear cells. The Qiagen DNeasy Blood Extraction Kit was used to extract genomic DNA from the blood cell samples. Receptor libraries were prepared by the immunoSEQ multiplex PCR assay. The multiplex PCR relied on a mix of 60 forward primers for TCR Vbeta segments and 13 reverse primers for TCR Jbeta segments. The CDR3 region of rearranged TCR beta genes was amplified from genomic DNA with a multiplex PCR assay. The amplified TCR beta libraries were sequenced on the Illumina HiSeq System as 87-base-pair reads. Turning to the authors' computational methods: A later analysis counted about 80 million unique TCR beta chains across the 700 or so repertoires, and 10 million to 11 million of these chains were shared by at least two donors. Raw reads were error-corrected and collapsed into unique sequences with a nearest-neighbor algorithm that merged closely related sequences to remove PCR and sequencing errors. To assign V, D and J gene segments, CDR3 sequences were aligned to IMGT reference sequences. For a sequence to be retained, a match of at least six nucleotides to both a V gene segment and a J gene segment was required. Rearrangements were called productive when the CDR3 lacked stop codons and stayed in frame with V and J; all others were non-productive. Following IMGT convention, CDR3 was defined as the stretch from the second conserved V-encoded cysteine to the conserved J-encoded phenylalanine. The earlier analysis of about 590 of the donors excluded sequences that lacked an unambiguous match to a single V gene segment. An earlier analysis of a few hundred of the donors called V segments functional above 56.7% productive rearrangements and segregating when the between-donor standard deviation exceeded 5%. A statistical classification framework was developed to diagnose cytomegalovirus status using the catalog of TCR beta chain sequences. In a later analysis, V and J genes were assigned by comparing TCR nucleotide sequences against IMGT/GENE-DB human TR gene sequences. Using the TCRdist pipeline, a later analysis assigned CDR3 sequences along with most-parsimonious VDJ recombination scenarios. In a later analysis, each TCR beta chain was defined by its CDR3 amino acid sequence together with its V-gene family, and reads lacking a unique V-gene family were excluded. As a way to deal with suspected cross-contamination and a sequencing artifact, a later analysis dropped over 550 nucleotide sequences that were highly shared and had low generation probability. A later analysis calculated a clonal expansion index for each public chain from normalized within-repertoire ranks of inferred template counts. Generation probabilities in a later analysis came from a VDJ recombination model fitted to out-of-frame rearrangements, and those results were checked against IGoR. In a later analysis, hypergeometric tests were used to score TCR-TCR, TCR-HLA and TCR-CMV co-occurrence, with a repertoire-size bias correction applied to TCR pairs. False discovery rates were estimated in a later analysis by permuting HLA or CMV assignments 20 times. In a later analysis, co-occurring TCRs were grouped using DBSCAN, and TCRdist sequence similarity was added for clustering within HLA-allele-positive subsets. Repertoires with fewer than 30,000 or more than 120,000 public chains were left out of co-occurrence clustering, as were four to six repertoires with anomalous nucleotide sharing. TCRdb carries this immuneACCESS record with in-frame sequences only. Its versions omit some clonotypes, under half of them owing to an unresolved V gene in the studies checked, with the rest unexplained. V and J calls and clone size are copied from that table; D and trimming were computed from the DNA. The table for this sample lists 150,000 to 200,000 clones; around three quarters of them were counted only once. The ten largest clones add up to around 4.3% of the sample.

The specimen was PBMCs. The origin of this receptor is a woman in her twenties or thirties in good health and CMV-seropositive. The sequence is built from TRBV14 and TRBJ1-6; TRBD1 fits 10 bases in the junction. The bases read TGTGCCAGCAGCCAGAGGGACAGGGGCCCCCTCCACTTT. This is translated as CASSQRDRGPLHF. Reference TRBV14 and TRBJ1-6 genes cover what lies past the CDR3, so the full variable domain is EAGVTQFPSHSVIEKGQTVTLRCDPISGHDNLYWYRRVMGKEIKFLLHFVKESKQDESGMPNNRFLAERTGGTYSTLKVQPAELEDSGVYFCASSQRDRGPLHFGNGTRLTVT.